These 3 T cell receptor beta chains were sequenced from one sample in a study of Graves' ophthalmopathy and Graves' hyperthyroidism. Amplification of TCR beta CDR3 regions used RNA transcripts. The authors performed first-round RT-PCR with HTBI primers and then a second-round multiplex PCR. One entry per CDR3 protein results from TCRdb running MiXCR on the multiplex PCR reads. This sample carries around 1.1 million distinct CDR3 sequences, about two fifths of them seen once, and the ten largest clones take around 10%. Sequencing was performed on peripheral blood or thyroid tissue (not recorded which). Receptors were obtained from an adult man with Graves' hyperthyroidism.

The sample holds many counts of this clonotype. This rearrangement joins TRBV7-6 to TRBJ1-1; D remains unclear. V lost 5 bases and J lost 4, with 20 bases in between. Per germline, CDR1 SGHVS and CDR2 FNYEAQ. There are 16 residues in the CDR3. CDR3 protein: CASSQFMDGEGTEAFF. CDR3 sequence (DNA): TGTGCCAGCAGCCAATTCATGGACGGGGAGGGCACTGAAGCTTTCTTT.

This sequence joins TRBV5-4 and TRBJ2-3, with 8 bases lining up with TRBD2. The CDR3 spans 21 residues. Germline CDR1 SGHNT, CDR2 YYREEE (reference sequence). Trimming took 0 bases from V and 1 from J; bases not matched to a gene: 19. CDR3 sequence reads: CASSLAPFRGGGPAGTDTQYF. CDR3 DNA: TGTGCCAGCAGCTTGGCCCCTTTTCGGGGCGGGGGGCCAGCGGGCACAGATACGCAGTATTTT.

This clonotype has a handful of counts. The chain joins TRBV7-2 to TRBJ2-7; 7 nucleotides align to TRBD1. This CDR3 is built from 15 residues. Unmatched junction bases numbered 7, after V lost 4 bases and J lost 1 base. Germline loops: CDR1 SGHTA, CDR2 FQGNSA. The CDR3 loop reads CASSSDRVSSYEQYF. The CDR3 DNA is TGTGCCAGCAGCTCCGACAGGGTTAGTTCCTACGAGCAGTACTTC.